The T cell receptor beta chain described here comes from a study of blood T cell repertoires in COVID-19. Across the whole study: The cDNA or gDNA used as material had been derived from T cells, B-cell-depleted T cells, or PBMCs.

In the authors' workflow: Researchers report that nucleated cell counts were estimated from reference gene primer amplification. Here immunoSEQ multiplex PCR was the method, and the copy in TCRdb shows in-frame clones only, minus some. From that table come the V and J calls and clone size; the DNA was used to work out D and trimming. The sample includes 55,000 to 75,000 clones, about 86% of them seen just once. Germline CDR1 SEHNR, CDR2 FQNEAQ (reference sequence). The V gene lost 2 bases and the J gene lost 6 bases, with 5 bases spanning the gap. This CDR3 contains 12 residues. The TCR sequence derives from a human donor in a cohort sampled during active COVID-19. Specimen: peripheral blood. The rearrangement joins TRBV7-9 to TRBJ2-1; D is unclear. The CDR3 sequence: CASSLKSNEQFF. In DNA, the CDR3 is TGTGCCAGCAGCTTAAAGAGCAATGAGCAGTTCTTC.